The 9 T cell receptor beta chains in this list originate from one sample, sequenced in a study of identical twins. Via MiXCR, TCRdb re-called the 5' RACE reads, giving one row per CDR3 protein. The data contain under 500,000 distinct CDR3 sequences, 14% of them singletons. The data also belong to a second study, concerning yellow fever vaccine responses in identical twins.

Material: CD4+ T cells sorted from blood. Receptor source: a woman younger than 30 in good health.

This clonotype has ten or more counts. The chain links TRBV5-1 to TRBJ2-1; TRBD1 agrees at 10 bases. J was trimmed by 6 bases and V by 3 bases; bases with no gene match: 3. The germline V gene encodes CDR1 SGHRS and CDR2 YFSETQ. CDR3 size: 14 residues. CDR3 in DNA: TGCGCCAGCAGCTGGGACAGGGGAGGCAATGAGCAGTTCTTC. It yields the protein CASSWDRGGNEQFF.

The chain recombines TRBV5-6 with TRBJ2-2; D is ambiguous. The CDR3 spans 13 residues. V lost 2 bases and J lost 4, with 6 bases in between. Germline V gene sequence: CDR1 SGHDT, CDR2 YYEEEE. CDR3 nucleotide sequence: TGTGCCAGCAGCTTACCGTCCACCGGGGAGCTGTTTTTT. Its translation: CASSLPSTGELFF.

The V gene is TRBV11-3, the J gene TRBJ2-5; the match to TRBD2 covers 8 bases. Germline CDR1 is SGHNT and CDR2 is YENEEA. The V segment lost 0 bases and the J segment 4 bases; nucleotides outside the gene matches: 4. The CDR3 totals 15 residues. The CDR3 nucleotides read TGTGCCAGCAGCTTAGACGGGGGGGCTGGAGAGACCCAGTACTTC. Protein product: CASSLDGGAGETQYF.

This chain links TRBV6-1 with TRBJ2-7; maybe TRBD1 (8 bases). CDR1 and CDR2 (germline): MNHNS, SASEGT. CDR3 length: 14 amino acids. Trimming removed 1 base from V and 5 bases from J, with 12 bases in between. CDR3 nucleotides: TGTGCCAGCAGTGAAGGGACAGGGAGGGACGAGCAGTACTTC. Translated: CASSEGTGRDEQYF.

This clonotype was seen a handful of times. The chain recombines TRBV24-1 with TRBJ2-6; D gene unclear. The CDR3 length is 15 residues. V lost 6 bases to trimming and J lost 2 bases, with 10 bases between them. Per germline, CDR1 KGHDR and CDR2 SFDVKD. The CDR3 nucleotides read TGTGCCACCAGTTACCAGGTCGCTGGGGCCAACGTCCTGACTTTC. Its translation is CATSYQVAGANVLTF.

In this sample, this clonotype turned up a few times. V gene TRBV6-1 combines with J gene TRBJ2-6; D possibly corresponds to TRBD2 (5 bases). The CDR3 runs to 17 residues. Germline V gene lookup returns CDR1 MNHNS and CDR2 SASEGT. Trimming removed 6 bases from V and 0 bases from J, with 15 bases in between. The CDR3 loop is CASRGISGSSGANVLTF. The DNA for the CDR3 is TGTGCCAGCAGAGGGATCTCGGGGAGCTCTGGGGCCAACGTCCTGACTTTC.

This chain joins TRBV12-3 or TRBV12-4 and TRBJ2-2, with TRBD2 identical over 10 bases. The CDR3 runs to 17 residues. J was trimmed by 8 bases and V by 6 bases; bases with no gene match: 15. Here the CDR3 reads CASRPHGTSARGGELFF. The CDR3, as DNA: TGTGCCAGCAGGCCCCATGGGACTAGCGCCCGGGGGGGGGAGCTGTTTTTT.

This chain links TRBV12-3 or TRBV12-4 with TRBJ2-7; D might be TRBD2 (6 bases). Trimming shortened V by 3 bases and J by 7 bases, and 22 bases separated the two germline ends. The CDR3 consists of 16 residues. CDR3 DNA: TGTGCCAGCAGTTTGAAAACCGGGCCCTGGGGGGAGGAGCAGTACTTC. As protein: CASSLKTGPWGEEQYF.

V usage is TRBV27 and J usage is TRBJ2-2; TRBD1 matches 9 bases. This CDR3 has 15 residues. From germline, CDR1 is MNHEY and CDR2 SMNVEV (reference sequence). V lost 2 bases and J lost 6; bases outside the gene matches: 4. The CDR3 is CASSLGTGRAGELFF. The CDR3 nucleotides read TGTGCCAGCAGTTTAGGGACAGGGCGGGCCGGGGAGCTGTTTTTT.